This is a list of T cell receptor beta chains from one sample in a study of type 1 regulatory T cells. TCRdb processed the reads anew with MiXCR; each CDR3 protein has one entry. The sample lists roughly 65,000 distinct CDR3 sequences; 49% were seen once. No antigen has been assigned to these receptors. The specimen was cultured non-Tr1 T cells, either the whole culture or a sorted T cell fraction (not recorded which). All receptors derive from a human donor in good health. The CDR3 runs from the conserved cysteine through the conserved F or W. A D gene is named only where the DNA matches it firmly.

16 TRBV20-1 - CSARSVAGFGQDTQYF
15 TRBV6-2/TRBV6-3 - CASRDGGPGYNEQFF
15 TRBV19 TRBD1 CASSLPGQKYNDQFF
15 TRBV12-3/TRBV12-4 - CASSPQGWMNTEAFF
15 TRBV19 TRBD2 CASSTRGGLDNEQFF
16 TRBV20-1 TRBD2 CSARDRLAGGAYEQYF
16 TRBV6-7 TRBD1 CASTLWGTGVDTEAFF
15 TRBV6-2/TRBV6-3 TRBD2 CASSLLLAGGLEQYF
14 TRBV11-2 - CASSFPSSYNEQFF
15 TRBV4-1 - CASSFGALSTDTQYF
14 TRBV5-1 TRBD1 CASSARDRGNTIYF
16 TRBV12-3/TRBV12-4 - CASSLVWGASGETQYF
16 TRBV6-1 TRBD2 CASSEEAGGALNIQYF
14 TRBV29-1 - CSVENWRRGTEAFF
13 TRBV10-3 - CAISESGANVLTF
14 TRBV20-1 TRBD1 CSASWGQYNEKLFF
15 TRBV5-1 TRBD1 CASSLDGRQGETQYF
14 TRBV5-6 - CASSPGHPDFGYTF
18 TRBV12-3/TRBV12-4 TRBD2 CASSFSLGLAGILNEQFF
13 TRBV7-2 - CASSLAHSYEQYF
16 TRBV12-3/TRBV12-4 - CASSLIYPPVGAGYTF
13 TRBV15 - CATSRDWADTQYF
14 TRBV19 - CASSINGRGETQYF
13 TRBV5-5 TRBD1 CASSLWDRDSGFF
15 TRBV12-3/TRBV12-4 TRBD1 CASSLKDRGGQPQHF
11 TRBV29-1 - CSVEVRGRYTF
16 TRBV7-2 TRBD2 CASRATSGVNTGELFF
14 TRBV12-3/TRBV12-4 - CASRFHLAKNIQYF
12 TRBV6-5 - CASSPGPRGYTF
16 TRBV5-1 - CASHPLGTLNTGELFF
12 TRBV2 - CASSEQNYGYTF
14 TRBV5-5 TRBD2 CASSSGTSFYEQYF
13 TRBV3-1 - CASSQGATREAFF
13 TRBV20-1 - CSAGGTGNNEQFF
15 TRBV20-1 TRBD1 CSANPKGQKNNEQFF
14 TRBV18 TRBD2 CASSRSGNYNEQFF
11 TRBV6-1 - CASQANYGYTF